Included here is one T cell receptor beta chain sequence, with context. TCR beta chains were sequenced at survey level with immunoSEQ. Clones were sequenced by immunoSEQ multiplex PCR, and TCRdb holds only the in-frame ones, with some missing. The sample has about 68,000 clones, roughly 95% seen once. Germline trimming cut 4 bases from V and 3 bases from J; bases unmatched to any gene: 5. CDR1 and CDR2 (germline): SGHTA, FQGNSA. CDR3 length: 14 amino acids. What was sequenced was PBMCs. The clonotype was recovered from a man in his forties with rheumatoid arthritis. This chain links TRBV7-2 with TRBJ1-2, with TRBD1 matching 7 bases. CDR3 sequence (DNA): TGTGCCAGCAGCTACCGGGACAGATACTATGGCTACACCTTC. This encodes CASSYRDRYYGYTF. The full variable domain, in which reference TRBV7-2 and TRBJ1-2 provide the parts outside the CDR3, is GAGVSQSPSNKVTEKGKDVELRCDPISGHTALYWYRQSLGQGLEFLIYFQGNSAPDKSGLPSDRFSAERTGGSVSTLTIQRTQQEDSAVYLCASSYRDRYYGYTFGSGTRLTVV.